Below, 32 T cell receptor beta chains from the same sample are listed, as sequenced in a study of identical twins listed by TCRdb under 2016. Libraries came from 5' RACE. Sequencing took place on an Illumina HiSeq 2000. The public reads were quality trimmed at Q25 with fastp and then assembled into clones with MiXCR by TCRdb, keeping productive beta chains. Every CDR3 protein is listed once, alongside the most common genes and DNA of its rows. The sample table shows 550,000 to 700,000 distinct CDR3 sequences, and 7.5% to 10% are seen once. More than 2.5% of the sample lies in the top ten. These data also formed part of another study, on yellow fever vaccine responses in identical twins.

The sample consisted of PBMCs. The receptor set was obtained from a woman under 30 in good health.

This clonotype came up a few times. This chain uses TRBV20-1 with TRBJ1-1; D call uncertain. V lost 1 base and J 4 bases, leaving 13 bases between the germline ends. Germline V gene lookup returns CDR1 DFQATT and CDR2 SNEGSKA (reference sequence). The CDR3 totals 14 residues. In DNA, the CDR3 is TGCAGTGCTAGAGCGATAGGCGGAGGCACTGAAGCTTTCTTT. It yields the protein CSARAIGGGTEAFF.

The J gene is TRBJ2-7, the V gene TRBV3-1; 8 nucleotides match TRBD2. The J segment lost 2 bases and the V segment lost 1 base, leaving 16 bases of the junction unmatched. This CDR3 has 19 amino acids. CDR1 is LGHDT and CDR2 is YNNKEL in the germline V gene (reference sequence). In nucleotides, the CDR3 is TGTGCCAGCAGCCAAGGGAGGCTAGCGGGTCGTGGGGGCCCCTACGAGCAGTACTTC. This sequence encodes CASSQGRLAGRGGPYEQYF.

The chain has TRBV20-1 and TRBJ2-1; TRBD2 matches at 7 bases. V shed 5 bases and J 3 bases; nucleotides not matched to a gene: 13. The CDR3 contains 16 residues. Germline V gives CDR1 DFQATT, CDR2 SNEGSKA (reference sequence). The CDR3 spells CSAPLPLAVDYNEQFF. The CDR3 DNA is TGCAGTGCTCCGCTACCGCTAGCGGTTGACTACAATGAGCAGTTCTTC.

The rearrangement links TRBV20-1 to TRBJ1-1; D is uncertain. CDR1 DFQATT and CDR2 SNEGSKA come from the germline V gene (reference sequence). V was cut by 4 bases and J by 1 base, with 16 bases left in between. The CDR3 is 15 amino acids. The CDR3 reads CSAKASSGGNTEAFF. The CDR3 DNA reads TGCAGTGCTAAGGCGAGCTCGGGAGGGAACACTGAAGCTTTCTTT.

At least ten counts were recorded for this clonotype. V and J are TRBV19 and TRBJ2-7, with D maybe TRBD1 (7 bases). Germline values: CDR1 LNHDA, CDR2 SQIVND (reference sequence). Trimming left V 8 bases short and J 1 base short, with 12 bases between. This CDR3 is built from 13 residues. This chain's CDR3 is CASGPGGSYEQYF. CDR3 bases: TGTGCCAGTGGACCAGGGGGGTCCTACGAGCAGTACTTC.

This clonotype was seen ten or more times. The chain is built from TRBV27 and TRBJ2-1; D is perhaps TRBD1 (6 bases). With 5 bases removed from V and 9 bases from J, the gap between germline ends came to 17 bases. Germline-derived CDR1 and CDR2 are MNHEY and SMNVEV (reference sequence). This CDR3 contains 14 residues. The chain's CDR3 is CASSPTTGRVEQFF. The DNA of the CDR3 is TGTGCCAGCAGTCCGACGACAGGCAGGGTTGAGCAGTTCTTC.

This clonotype was seen ten or more times. The chain combines TRBV20-1 with TRBJ1-5; 8 bases match TRBD1. Germline loops: CDR1 DFQATT, CDR2 SNEGSKA (reference sequence). Germline trimming cut 6 bases from V and 7 bases from J; bases unmatched to any gene: 5. CDR3 length: 12 residues. CDR3 sequence reads: CSARTGTQPQHF. In nucleotides, the CDR3 is TGCAGTGCCCGGACAGGGACCCAGCCCCAGCATTTT.

This chain connects TRBV28 to TRBJ2-5, with 8 bases lining up with TRBD2. Per the germline V gene, CDR1 is MDHEN and CDR2 is SYDVKM. CDR3 size: 15 residues. V dropped 1 base and J dropped 5; count of bases not matched to a gene: 6. The CDR3 bases are TGTGCCAGCAGTTTATCCTGGACTAGCCTGGAGACCCAGTACTTC. It codes for CASSLSWTSLETQYF.

This clonotype was recorded at least ten times. The chain joins TRBV20-1 to TRBJ1-1; no reliable D call. The germline V and J ends were trimmed by 3 bases and 7 bases, with 12 bases remaining between them. The length of the CDR3 is 12 residues. Germline lookup yields CDR1 DFQATT and CDR2 SNEGSKA (reference sequence). CDR3 in DNA: TGCAGTGCTAGTGGGCAGTGGTTTGAAGCTTTCTTT. Encoded protein: CSASGQWFEAFF.

The genes are TRBV12-3 or TRBV12-4 and TRBJ2-2; 8 bases fit TRBD1. The V gene end was trimmed by 4 bases and the J gene end by 0 bases; junction bases not matched to a gene: 4. This CDR3 spans 16 amino acids. CDR3 in DNA: TGTGCCAGCAGTTCGGGGGACAGGTCGAACACCGGGGAGCTGTTTTTT. It encodes CASSSGDRSNTGELFF.

This chain connects TRBV4-2 to TRBJ1-5; D gene uncertain. Germline CDR1 LGHNA, CDR2 YNFKEQ. V lost 3 bases to trimming and J lost 4 bases, with 10 bases between them. This CDR3 region has 14 residues. The CDR3 DNA is TGTGCCAGCAGCCAGAGGCGGCAGAATCAGCCCCAGCATTTT. It codes for CASSQRRQNQPQHF.

Only a few counts were recorded for this clonotype. The chain carries TRBV11-3 and TRBJ2-1; 8 bases fit TRBD2. Germline CDR1 and CDR2: SGHNT and YENEEA. Losses at the gene ends were 5 bases for V and 5 bases for J; bases not matched to a gene: 11. CDR3 length: 16 amino acids. CDR3 protein: CASSPSGTSGDNEQFF. The CDR3 DNA reads TGTGCCAGCAGCCCGAGTGGCACTAGCGGCGACAATGAGCAGTTCTTC. The whole variable domain, remainder taken from reference TRBV11-3 and TRBJ2-1, is EAGVVQSPRYKIIEKKQPVAFWCNPISGHNTLYWYLQNLGQGPELLIRYENEEAVDDSQLPKDRFSAERLKGVDSTLKIQPAELGDSAVYLCASSPSGTSGDNEQFFGPGTRLTVL.

This clonotype was recorded at least ten times. This CDR3 is CASGKQSSSADTQYF. In nucleotides, the CDR3 is TGTGCCAGCGGCAAACAATCATCATCGGCAGATACGCAGTATTTT. The chain links TRBV7-2 to TRBJ2-3; D gene uncertain. Trimming stripped 8 bases from V and 4 bases from J, with 19 bases between. CDR1 is SGHTA and CDR2 is FQGNSA in the germline V gene. The CDR3 sequence is 15 residues long.

This chain connects TRBV7-2 to TRBJ2-3, with D possibly being TRBD2 (6 bases). The CDR3 has 16 amino acids. Trimming left V 6 bases short and J 0 bases short, with 16 bases between. CDR1 is SGHTA, CDR2 FQGNSA, per germline. The CDR3 DNA is TGTGCCAGCAGTCAAAGGGGAGGATCTAGCACAGATACGCAGTATTTT. Translated, it gives CASSQRGGSSTDTQYF.

This chain uses TRBV14 with TRBJ2-2; D is uncertain. Germline CDR1 reads SGHDN; CDR2 reads FVKESK. Trimming stripped 4 bases from V and 1 base from J, with 7 bases between. The CDR3 contains 14 residues. Here the CDR3 reads CASSRYLNTGELFF. CDR3 coding DNA: TGTGCCAGCAGCCGATACTTGAACACCGGGGAGCTGTTTTTT.

In its sample, this clonotype was seen a few times. The chain has TRBV7-9 and TRBJ1-2; D unresolved. V dropped 1 base and J dropped 0 bases, with 12 bases sitting between them. Germline assignment: CDR1 SEHNR and CDR2 FQNEAQ (reference sequence). The CDR3 has 16 residues. In nucleotides, the CDR3 is TGTGCCAGCAGCTTAGGAGTGCAGGCAGCTAACTATGGCTACACCTTC. Amino acid sequence: CASSLGVQAANYGYTF.

This clonotype occurred a few times. This chain uses TRBV28 with TRBJ2-1, with 13 nucleotides matching TRBD2. The germline V gene encodes CDR1 MDHEN and CDR2 SYDVKM. J gave up 4 bases and V 11 bases, and 5 bases lay outside the gene matches. This CDR3 has 14 residues. For the CDR3, the DNA is TGTGCCCTAGGGACTAGCGGGAAGTACAATGAGCAGTTCTTC. It specifies CALGTSGKYNEQFF.

This clonotype was seen a handful of times. The CDR3 DNA reads TGCAGTCCTTGTGAGCAGTTCTTC. Translation gives CSPCEQFF. The chain recombines TRBV20-1 with TRBJ2-1; D gene unclear. The germline gives CDR1 DFQATT, CDR2 SNEGSKA (reference sequence). The V and J ends lost 8 bases and 9 bases respectively, with 5 bases between them. The CDR3 covers 8 residues.

The chain carries TRBV29-1 and TRBJ2-3; no firm D call. The CDR3 runs 13 residues. V dropped 7 bases and J dropped 2 bases, with 13 bases sitting between them. Per germline, CDR1 SQVTM and CDR2 ANQGSEA. In nucleotides, the CDR3 is TGCAGCGCCGAAGTGCAGGTCACAGATACGCAGTATTTT. Its protein is CSAEVQVTDTQYF.

The sample holds a few counts of this clonotype. This chain uses TRBV15 with TRBJ2-3; D is undetermined. Germline V gives CDR1 LNHNV, CDR2 YYDKDF (reference sequence). There are 13 residues in the CDR3. V lost 0 bases, J lost 9 bases, and 10 bases lay in between. The CDR3 DNA follows: TGTGCCACCAGCAGAGATCCGGACGACACGCAGTATTTT. This gives the protein CATSRDPDDTQYF. The full variable domain, rest sourced from reference TRBV15 and TRBJ2-3, is DAMVIQNPRYQVTQFGKPVTLSCSQTLNHNVMYWYQQKSSQAPKLLFHYYDKDFNNEADTPDNFQSRRPNTSFCFLDIRSPGLGDTAMYLCATSRDPDDTQYFGPGTRLTVL.

Ten or more counts support this clonotype. V is TRBV20-1 and J is TRBJ2-3; TRBD2 matches at 9 bases. V dropped 1 base and J dropped 9; count of bases not matched to a gene: 11. CDR3 size: 15 residues. Germline V CDR1 and CDR2: DFQATT, SNEGSKA (reference sequence). Here the CDR3 reads CSARGLAGIWDTQYF. The CDR3 DNA reads as TGCAGTGCTAGAGGGCTAGCGGGGATATGGGACACGCAGTATTTT.

This clonotype was seen many times. The genes are TRBV5-1 and TRBJ2-1, with D possibly matching TRBD2 (5 bases). V lost 0 bases, J lost 7 bases, and 14 bases lay in between. The germline V gene has CDR1 SGHRS and CDR2 YFSETQ. The CDR3 extends over 15 amino acids. In DNA form, the CDR3 reads TGCGCCAGCAGCTTGGTAAATCGGGATTTAAATGAGCAGTTCTTC. Translated: CASSLVNRDLNEQFF.

This clonotype has at least ten counts. V is TRBV2 and J is TRBJ2-3; 9 nucleotides match TRBD2. V dropped 6 bases and J dropped 5; count of bases not matched to a gene: 6. There are 14 residues in the CDR3. The germline V gene has CDR1 SNHLY and CDR2 FYNNEI. This chain's CDR3 is CASSIAGEGDTQYF. In DNA form, the CDR3 reads TGTGCCAGCAGCATAGCGGGGGAGGGAGATACGCAGTATTTT.

This clonotype was seen many times. J is TRBJ1-1 and V is TRBV6-5; 7 nucleotides agree with TRBD1. Germline loops: CDR1 MNHEY, CDR2 SVGAGI. There are 13 residues in the CDR3. V was clipped by 4 bases and J by 4 bases; unmatched bases: 3. The CDR3 loop is CASSSGGSTEAFF. CDR3 in DNA: TGTGCCAGCAGTTCAGGGGGAAGCACTGAAGCTTTCTTT.

At least ten counts were recorded for this clonotype. The J gene is TRBJ2-7, the V gene TRBV4-3; 7 nucleotides align to TRBD1. V lost 2 bases and J lost 5; bases outside the gene matches: 3. Germline CDR1 is LGHNA and CDR2 is YSLEER. The CDR3 is 13 residues long. CDR3 in amino acids: CASSQTQGNEQYF. CDR3 coding DNA: TGCGCCAGCAGCCAAACACAGGGGAACGAGCAGTACTTC.

The rearrangement joins TRBV18 to TRBJ2-7, with a tentative D call TRBD2 (5 bases). CDR3 length equals 14 residues. The germline V gene has CDR1 KGHSH and CDR2 LQKENI. V shed 3 bases and J shed 9 bases, with 18 bases lying between them. The CDR3, as DNA: TGTGCCAGCTCACCTCGCGGACTGCAAAATATGCAGTACTTC. It encodes CASSPRGLQNMQYF.

The genes are TRBV5-5 and TRBJ1-6; D gene unclear. The V end lost 9 bases, the J end lost 3 bases, and 19 bases lay between the germline ends. The germline V gene encodes CDR1 SGHKS and CDR2 YYEKEE (reference sequence). CDR3 length: 16 amino acids. CDR3 region: CAMSFGLPCYNSPLHF. DNA for the CDR3: TGTGCCATGAGCTTCGGGCTCCCCTGCTATAATTCACCCCTCCACTTT. Full variable domain (remainder filled in from reference TRBV5-5 and TRBJ1-6): DAGVTQSPTHLIKTRGQQVTLRCSPISGHKSVSWYQQVLGQGPQFIFQYYEKEERGRGNFPDRFSARQFPNYSSELNVNALLLGDSALYLCAMSFGLPCYNSPLHFGNGTRLTVT.

The chain links TRBV5-1 to TRBJ2-5; 8 positions agree with TRBD1. This CDR3 region has 15 residues. The J segment lost 1 base and the V segment lost 6 bases, leaving 8 bases of the junction unmatched. Germline-derived CDR1 and CDR2 are SGHRS and YFSETQ. This CDR3 is CASNSGQGTQETQYF. The DNA of the CDR3 is TGCGCCAGCAATTCAGGACAGGGAACCCAAGAGACCCAGTACTTC.

This clonotype was seen ten or more times. The chain joins TRBV25-1 to TRBJ1-4, with D possibly matching TRBD1 (6 bases). Trimming cost V 3 bases and J 8 bases, with 16 bases left between them. Germline values: CDR1 MGHDK, CDR2 SYGVNS. The CDR3 sequence is 15 residues long. DNA for the CDR3: TGTGCCAGCAGTGACCTACAGGGCTTGGCCGAAAAACTGTTTTTT. Translating it yields CASSDLQGLAEKLFF.

This clonotype was seen at least ten times. This rearrangement joins TRBV11-2 to TRBJ2-7; TRBD2 matches 8 bases. V lost 2 bases and J lost 6; bases outside the gene matches: 21. Germline V CDR1 and CDR2: SGHAT, FQNNGV. The CDR3 runs 19 residues. The CDR3 DNA reads as TGTGCCAGCAGCTTACTCCCTCCCAGCGGGGGAGGAAAAGGGGGCGAGCAGTACTTC. This codes for CASSLLPPSGGGKGGEQYF.

The chain carries TRBV29-1 and TRBJ1-5; D may be TRBD1 (5 bases). Trimming left V 4 bases short and J 7 bases short, with 11 bases between. The CDR3 loop spans 12 amino acids. Germline values: CDR1 SQVTM, CDR2 ANQGSEA. DNA for the CDR3: TGCAGCGTTGGGTCCGGGGGGCAGCCCCAGCATTTT. This gives the protein CSVGSGGQPQHF. Drawing the rest from reference TRBV29-1 and TRBJ1-5, the complete variable domain is SAVISQKPSRDICQRGTSLTIQCQVDSQVTMMFWYRQQPGQSLTLIATANQGSEATYESGFVIDKFPISRPNLTFSTLTVSNMSPEDSSIYLCSVGSGGQPQHFGDGTRLSIL.

This clonotype has ten or more counts. The junction departs from germline at one end; a sequencing error may be responsible. This rearrangement joins TRBV28 to TRBJ2-1; 8 nucleotides align to TRBD2. Germline V gene sequence: CDR1 MDHEN, CDR2 SYDVKM. The CDR3 totals 14 residues. The CDR3 DNA is TGTGCCAGCAGTAGAACCGGGGGGGGCGCAGAGAACGACTTC. This gives the protein CASSRTGGGAENDF.